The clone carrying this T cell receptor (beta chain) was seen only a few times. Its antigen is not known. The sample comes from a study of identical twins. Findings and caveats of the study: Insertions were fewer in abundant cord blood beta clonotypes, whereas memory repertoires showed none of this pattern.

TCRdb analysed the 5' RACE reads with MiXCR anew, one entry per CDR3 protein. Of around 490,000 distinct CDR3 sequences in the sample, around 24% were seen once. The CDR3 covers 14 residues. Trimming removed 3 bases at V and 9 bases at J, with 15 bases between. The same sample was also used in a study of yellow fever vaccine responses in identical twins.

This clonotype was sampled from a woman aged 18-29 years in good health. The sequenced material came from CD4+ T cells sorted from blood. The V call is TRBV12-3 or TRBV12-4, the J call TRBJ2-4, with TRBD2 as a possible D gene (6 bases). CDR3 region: CASSLSSVKGIQYF. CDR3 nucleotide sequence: TGTGCCAGCAGTTTGTCTAGCGTTAAAGGCATTCAGTACTTC.